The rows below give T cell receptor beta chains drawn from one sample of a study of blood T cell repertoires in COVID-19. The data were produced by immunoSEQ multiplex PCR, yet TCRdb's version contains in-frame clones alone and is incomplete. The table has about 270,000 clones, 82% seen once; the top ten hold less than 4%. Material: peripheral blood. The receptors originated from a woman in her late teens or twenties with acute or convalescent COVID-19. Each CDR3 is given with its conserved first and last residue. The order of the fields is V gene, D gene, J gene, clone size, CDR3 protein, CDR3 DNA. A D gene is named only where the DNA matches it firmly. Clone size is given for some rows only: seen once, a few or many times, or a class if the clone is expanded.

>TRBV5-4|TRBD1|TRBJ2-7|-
CASSLEQGAVYEQYF
TGTGCCAGCAGCTTGGAACAGGGGGCGGTTTACGAGCAGTACTTC
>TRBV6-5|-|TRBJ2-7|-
CASSYSEGGYEQYF
TGTGCCAGCAGTTACTCGGAGGGAGGTTACGAGCAGTACTTC
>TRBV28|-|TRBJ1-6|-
CASSLGDMTYNSPLHF
TGTGCCAGCAGTTTAGGGGACATGACCTATAATTCACCCCTCCACTTT
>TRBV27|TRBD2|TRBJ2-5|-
CASKVAGAYQETQYF
TGTGCCAGCAAGGTGGCGGGAGCGTACCAAGAGACCCAGTACTTC
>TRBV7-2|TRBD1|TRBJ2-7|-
CASSLGGRGLDEQYF
TGTGCCAGCAGCTTAGGCGGCAGGGGGCTGGACGAGCAGTACTTC
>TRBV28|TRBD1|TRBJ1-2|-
CASSLKGTGGVYGYTF
TGTGCCAGCAGTTTAAAGGGGACAGGGGGCGTTTATGGCTACACCTTC
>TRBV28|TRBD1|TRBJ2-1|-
CASRNDREGTYNEQFF
TGTGCCAGCAGGAATGACAGGGAAGGCACCTACAATGAGCAGTTCTTC
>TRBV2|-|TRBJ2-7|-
CASRKIANSYEQYF
TGTGCCAGCAGGAAAATAGCGAACTCCTACGAGCAGTACTTC
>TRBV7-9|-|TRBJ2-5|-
CASSLFRETQYF
TGTGCCAGCAGCTTATTCCGAGAGACCCAGTACTTC
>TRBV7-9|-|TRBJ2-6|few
CASSLGLAGANVLTF
TGTGCCAGCAGCTTAGGACTGGCTGGGGCCAACGTCCTGACTTTC
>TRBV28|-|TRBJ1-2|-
CASSLRTAYGYTF
TGTGCCAGCAGTTTAAGAACAGCCTATGGCTACACCTTC
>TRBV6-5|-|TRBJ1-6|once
CATSRQKLYSPLHF
TGTGCCACCTCTCGACAGAAACTATATTCACCCCTCCACTTT
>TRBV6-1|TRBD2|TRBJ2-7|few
CASSVTTSGSLRDEQYF
TGTGCCAGCAGTGTCACCACTAGCGGGAGTCTTAGGGACGAGCAGTACTTC
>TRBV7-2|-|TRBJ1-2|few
CASSLIVASPGNYGYTF
TGTGCCAGCAGCTTAATTGTCGCCTCCCCGGGGAACTATGGCTACACCTTC
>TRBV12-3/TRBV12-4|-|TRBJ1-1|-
CASSSGLEAFF
TGTGCCAGCAGTTCCGGACTGGAAGCTTTCTTT